This record looks at one T cell receptor (beta chain) sequence and its context. Antigen specificity is unknown. The data belong to a study of beta chain features in type 1 diabetes. On the study more broadly: Healthy donors, compared against patients, showed similar age, gender and cell yields. Sorted cells, approximately 100,000,000 in number, were examined across all samples. Findings and caveats of the study: In all four CD4+ subsets, TCRB CDR3 length was significantly, moderately reduced in type 1 diabetes. For patients, the naive, central memory and Treg TCRB repertoires appeared more alike than for healthy donors.

Expressed TCRB transcripts were sequenced after all isolated RNA was converted to cDNA. Roughly 3.5 million reads per sample were averaged for naive, central memory and regulatory samples. Here immunoSEQ multiplex PCR was the method, and the copy in TCRdb shows in-frame clones only, minus some. Among over 650,000 clones listed, over 12% were seen once. Trimming took off 5 bases at V and 5 bases at J, with 18 bases between the two ends. Germline V gene data show CDR1 as MNHEY and CDR2 as SVGAGI. The CDR3 is made up of 15 amino acids. The receptor comes from a man aged 18 to 35 with type 1 diabetes. V gene TRBV6-5 combines with J gene TRBJ2-5; the D gene is possibly TRBD2 (5 bases). Sequencing used naive CD4+ T cells from blood. The CDR3, as DNA: TGTGCCAGCAGTGCAAGGAGAGGGAGCTTGGAGACCCAGTACTTC. It encodes CASSARRGSLETQYF.